These 32 T cell receptor beta chains originate from one sample sequenced in a study of shared clonotypes between healthy human individuals. In the naive CD8 group, cells lacked CD45RO and were positively selected for CCR7, so terminally differentiated effector memory CD45RA+ cells were left out. Assay used: immunoSEQ multiplex PCR; TCRdb lists only in-frame clones, some missing. The table includes hundreds of thousands of clones, 95% to 96% detected once. The sequenced material came from naive CD8+ T cells sorted from blood. The source is a woman in her twenties or thirties in good health.

The V gene is TRBV28, the J gene TRBJ2-5; D is possibly TRBD2 (6 bases). This CDR3 comprises 15 residues. V was shortened by 5 bases and J by 4 bases, with 17 bases between the two germline ends. Per the germline V gene, CDR1 is MDHEN and CDR2 is SYDVKM. The CDR3 DNA is TGTGCCAGCAGTCCTCAGACTAGTATAGTAGAGACCCAGTACTTC. It encodes CASSPQTSIVETQYF. The full variable domain, with the rest looked up from reference TRBV28 and TRBJ2-5, is DVKVTQSSRYLVKRTGEKVFLECVQDMDHENMFWYRQDPGLGLRLIYFSYDVKMKEKGDIPEGYSVSREKKERFSLILESASTNQTSMYLCASSPQTSIVETQYFGPGTRLLVL.

A word on this clone: Other DNA sequences from this sample encode an identical CDR3 as well. This chain uses TRBV27 with TRBJ1-1; tentative D call: TRBD1 (6 bases). This CDR3 is 16 amino acids long. V lost 0 bases, J lost 1 base, and 12 bases lay in between. Germline assignment: CDR1 MNHEY and CDR2 SMNVEV (reference sequence). In DNA form, the CDR3 reads TGTGCCAGCAGTTTATCGCCGGGACATCGGAACACTGAAGCTTTCTTT. Translation: CASSLSPGHRNTEAFF.

The V gene is TRBV6-1, the J gene TRBJ1-3; D not certain. V shed 7 bases and J shed 2 bases, with 15 bases lying between them. This CDR3 spans 15 amino acids. Germline V gene data show CDR1 as MNHNS and CDR2 as SASEGT. The CDR3 is CASNHNNAAGNTIYF. The CDR3 nucleotides are TGTGCCAGCAACCATAACAATGCAGCTGGAAACACCATATATTTT.

V usage is TRBV25-1 and J usage is TRBJ2-1, with 13 bases lining up with TRBD2. CDR1 is MGHDK, CDR2 SYGVNS, per germline. The length of the CDR3 is 17 residues. V was pared by 4 bases and J by 7 bases, with 10 bases of the junction left unmatched. CDR3 protein: CASSGPPGTSGTNEQFF. The CDR3 DNA sequence: TGTGCCAGCAGTGGACCACCCGGGACTAGCGGGACAAATGAGCAGTTCTTC. Looking up the rest from reference TRBV25-1 and TRBJ2-1 gives the full variable domain: EADIYQTPRYLVIGTGKKITLECSQTMGHDKMYWYQQDPGMELHLIHYSYGVNSTEKGDLSSESTVSRIRTEHFPLTLESARPSHTSQYLCASSGPPGTSGTNEQFFGPGTRLTVL.

This chain connects TRBV5-1 to TRBJ2-1; weak D call: TRBD2 (7 bases). The germline V gene encodes CDR1 SGHRS and CDR2 YFSETQ. This CDR3 comprises 17 residues. V dropped 0 bases and J dropped 0 bases, with 13 bases sitting between them. CDR3 residues: CASSLAGGRSSYNEQFF. CDR3 DNA: TGCGCCAGCAGCTTGGCGGGGGGCCGAAGCTCCTACAATGAGCAGTTCTTC.

V is TRBV28 and J is TRBJ2-3; D ambiguous. CDR1 and CDR2 from the germline V gene are MDHEN and SYDVKM. This CDR3 spans 13 amino acids. Trimming cost V 6 bases and J 4 bases, with 11 bases left between them. The CDR3 DNA follows: TGTGCCAGCAGGTTGGTGGGCGCAGATACGCAGTATTTT. It yields the protein CASRLVGADTQYF.

This clone was recorded only once. For the CDR3, the DNA is TGTGCCAGCAGCTCTTCCCAGGGCAGGAGTCAGCCCCAGCATTTT. This gives the protein CASSSSQGRSQPQHF. The chain carries TRBV27 and TRBJ1-5, with D maybe TRBD1 (5 bases). Trimming cost V 6 bases and J 6 bases, with 18 bases left between them. The CDR3 covers 15 residues. CDR1 and CDR2 from the germline V gene are MNHEY and SMNVEV (reference sequence).

The V and J genes are TRBV4-1 and TRBJ2-1, with 14 bases that match TRBD2. V lost 4 bases to trimming and J lost 4 bases; unmatched junction nucleotides: 3. The CDR3 loop spans 16 amino acids. Germline CDR1 and CDR2: MGHRA and YSYEKL. The CDR3 coding sequence is TGCGCCAGCAGCCCTAGACTAGCGGGAGGGTACAATGAGCAGTTCTTC. Translated, it gives CASSPRLAGGYNEQFF.

In this sample, this clone turned up once. V usage is TRBV4-2 and J usage is TRBJ2-5, with D tentatively TRBD1 or TRBD2 (5 bases each). TRBJ2-7 explains the end of the DNA better; the J call may be wrong. The V gene's germline CDR1 is LGHNA and CDR2 YNFKEQ. The CDR3 covers 14 residues. The CDR3 bases are TGTGCCAGCAGCCTCAGTAGGGGACCCTACGAGCAGTACTTC. This sequence encodes CASSLSRGPYEQYF.

In the case of this clone: Different DNA sequences within this sample yield the same CDR3. The chain has TRBV5-1 and TRBJ2-1; D gene ambiguous. The germline V and J ends were trimmed by 0 bases and 10 bases, with 11 bases remaining between them. CDR3 length equals 13 residues. The germline V gene encodes CDR1 SGHRS and CDR2 YFSETQ. CDR3 DNA sequence: TGCGCCAGCAGCTTGGCCGGACCGCAAGAGCAGTTCTTC. It yields the protein CASSLAGPQEQFF.

This clone has just a few counts. Within the sample, other DNA sequences also encode this same CDR3. V is TRBV6-5 and J is TRBJ2-1; D unresolved. The V end lost 0 bases, the J end lost 7 bases, and 1 base lay between the germline ends. The CDR3 has 11 amino acids. Germline CDR1 and CDR2: MNHEY and SVGAGI. The CDR3 sequence is CASSYSNEQFF. CDR3 nucleotide sequence: TGTGCCAGCAGTTACTCAAATGAGCAGTTCTTC.

The rearrangement links TRBV11-3 to TRBJ2-7; 7 bases are shared with TRBD2. V lost 5 bases, J lost 0 bases, and 4 bases stayed unmatched. There are 14 residues in the CDR3. Looked up from germline, CDR1 is SGHNT and CDR2 is YENEEA. This chain's CDR3 is CASSPSGNSYEQYF. The CDR3 coding sequence is TGTGCCAGCAGCCCAAGCGGGAACTCCTACGAGCAGTACTTC.

Turning to this clone: The sample has other DNA sequences that encode this CDR3 too. CDR3 in DNA: TGTGCCAGCAGTTTATCGCACACCGGGGAGCTGTTTTTT. Protein product: CASSLSHTGELFF. This sequence joins TRBV27 and TRBJ2-2; D is unclear. With 0 bases removed from V and 3 bases from J, the gap between germline ends came to 2 bases. The CDR3 extends over 13 amino acids. Germline V gives CDR1 MNHEY, CDR2 SMNVEV (reference sequence).

The V gene is TRBV7-9, the J gene TRBJ1-4; D gene unclear. Germline CDR1 and CDR2: SEHNR and FQNEAQ (reference sequence). The length of the CDR3 is 13 residues. Trimming stripped 1 base from V and 8 bases from J, with 8 bases between. The CDR3, as DNA: TGTGCCAGCAGCTTAGGTTCTCCCGAAAAACTGTTTTTT. Encoded protein: CASSLGSPEKLFF.

The V gene is TRBV6-5, the J gene TRBJ1-2, with TRBD1 matching 7 bases. Germline values: CDR1 MNHEY, CDR2 SVGAGI. With V trimmed by 0 bases and J by 7 bases, 5 bases remained unmatched. The CDR3 has 14 residues. The CDR3 nucleotides read TGTGCCAGCAGTTACTCTGCAGGGGGAGGTGGCTACACCTTC. It encodes CASSYSAGGGGYTF.

J is TRBJ2-1 and V is TRBV7-6, with D perhaps TRBD2 (6 bases). V gave up 5 bases and J gave up 5 bases, with 16 bases separating them. Germline V gene data show CDR1 as SGHVS and CDR2 as FNYEAQ. The CDR3 is 15 residues long. CDR3 in amino acids: CASSLIAEGNNEQFF. In nucleotides, the CDR3 is TGTGCCAGCAGCCTAATAGCGGAGGGAAACAATGAGCAGTTCTTC. The full variable domain, in which reference TRBV7-6 and TRBJ2-1 provide the parts outside the CDR3, is GAGVSQSPRYKVTKRGQDVALRCDPISGHVSLYWYRQALGQGPEFLTYFNYEAQQDKSGLPNDRFSAERPEGSISTLTIQRTEQRDSAMYRCASSLIAEGNNEQFFGPGTRLTVL.

V and J are TRBV4-1 and TRBJ2-7; 8 bases align to TRBD1. CDR3 size: 14 residues. Trimming at V came to 0 bases and at J to 4 bases, leaving 2 bases not matched to a gene. Germline loops: CDR1 MGHRA, CDR2 YSYEKL. CDR3 coding DNA: TGCGCCAGCAGCCAAGAGGACAGGGTTTACGAGCAGTACTTC. This encodes CASSQEDRVYEQYF.

This CDR3 is CASSTGPRSYGYTF. CDR3 nucleotide sequence: TGCGCCAGCAGTACAGGGCCCCGAAGCTATGGCTACACCTTC. The chain employs TRBV10-2 and TRBJ1-2, with D tentatively TRBD1 (6 bases). This CDR3 is 14 amino acids long. CDR1 WSHSY and CDR2 SAAADI come from the germline V gene. The germline V and J ends were trimmed by 5 bases and 4 bases, with 14 bases remaining between them.

The chain recombines TRBV15 with TRBJ2-1; D uncertain. The CDR3 runs 15 residues. CDR1 LNHNV and CDR2 YYDKDF come from the germline V gene (reference sequence). Trimming shortened V by 0 bases and J by 5 bases, and 11 bases separated the two germline ends. The CDR3 nucleotides read TGTGCCACCAGCAGAGACTCAATTCCCCACAATGAGCAGTTCTTC. Its translation is CATSRDSIPHNEQFF.

V usage is TRBV28 and J usage is TRBJ2-1, with 8 bases fitting TRBD2. Looked up from germline, CDR1 is MDHEN and CDR2 is SYDVKM. The CDR3 is 14 amino acids. V was pared by 7 bases and J by 6 bases, with 8 bases of the junction left unmatched. The CDR3 protein is CASMRLASANEQFF. The CDR3 coding sequence is TGTGCCAGCATGCGACTAGCGTCGGCCAATGAGCAGTTCTTC.

This clone was recorded once. The chain uses TRBV9 and TRBJ2-3; D not resolved. This CDR3 is 14 amino acids long. Germline-derived CDR1 and CDR2 are SGDLS and YYNGEE. V lost 0 bases, J lost 2 bases, and 7 bases lay in between. CDR3 loop: CASSVVDLTDTQYF. The CDR3 DNA reads as TGTGCCAGCAGCGTAGTGGACCTCACAGATACGCAGTATTTT.

V usage is TRBV5-4 and J usage is TRBJ1-1; 7 positions agree with TRBD1. The germline CDR1 and CDR2 sequences are SGHNT and YYREEE (reference sequence). The CDR3 loop spans 15 amino acids. Trimming removed 2 bases from V and 5 bases from J; junction bases left unmatched: 9. In DNA, the CDR3 is TGTGCCAGCAGCTTCATCGAGACAGGGAGAACTGAAGCTTTCTTT. Translating it yields CASSFIETGRTEAFF.

The rearrangement links TRBV2 to TRBJ2-3; possibly TRBD1 for D (6 bases). Trimming removed 8 bases from V and 2 bases from J, with 17 bases in between. Germline-derived CDR1 and CDR2 are SNHLY and FYNNEI. This CDR3 has 15 amino acids. The CDR3 protein is CASPPSGTHTDTQYF. In DNA form, the CDR3 reads TGTGCCAGCCCCCCGTCGGGGACACACACAGATACGCAGTATTTT. Together with reference TRBV2 and TRBJ2-3, the CDR3 gives the full variable domain: EPEVTQTPSHQVTQMGQEVILRCVPISNHLYFYWYRQILGQKVEFLVSFYNNEISEKSEIFDDQFSVERPDGSNFTLKIRSTKLEDSAMYFCASPPSGTHTDTQYFGPGTRLTVL.

This clone was recorded only once. The chain links TRBV25-1 to TRBJ1-1; D unclear. Trimming removed 6 bases from V and 0 bases from J, with 11 bases in between. The CDR3 covers 14 residues. Germline CDR1 MGHDK, CDR2 SYGVNS. The CDR3 DNA follows: TGTGCCAGCAGACCGTCCGGTCTGAACACTGAAGCTTTCTTT. Its protein product is CASRPSGLNTEAFF.

This clone was found once. The chain combines TRBV27 with TRBJ2-7, with 9 bases that match TRBD1. This CDR3 comprises 16 residues. Germline V gives CDR1 MNHEY, CDR2 SMNVEV (reference sequence). The V and J ends lost 5 bases and 1 base, in that order; junction bases with no gene match: 9. The CDR3 sequence: CASSHTGTGISYEQYF. CDR3 nucleotide sequence: TGTGCCAGCAGTCACACCGGGACAGGGATATCCTACGAGCAGTACTTC.

This chain connects TRBV14 to TRBJ2-2; D remains unclear. The CDR3 is made up of 14 amino acids. Germline lookup yields CDR1 SGHDN and CDR2 FVKESK. V gave up 2 bases and J gave up 4 bases, with 8 bases separating them. The CDR3 sequence: CASSQSGFTGELFF. Here the CDR3 DNA reads TGTGCCAGCAGCCAATCCGGCTTCACCGGGGAGCTGTTTTTT. Complete variable domain (other parts from reference TRBV14 and TRBJ2-2): EAGVTQFPSHSVIEKGQTVTLRCDPISGHDNLYWYRRVMGKEIKFLLHFVKESKQDESGMPNNRFLAERTGGTYSTLKVQPAELEDSGVYFCASSQSGFTGELFFGEGSRLTVL.

This clone was counted between two and nine times. This chain links TRBV5-5 with TRBJ1-4, with D unresolved. Trimming stripped 3 bases from V and 8 bases from J, with 17 bases between. CDR3 size: 15 residues. Germline CDR1 is SGHKS and CDR2 is YYEKEE (reference sequence). The CDR3: CASSYDTPSSEKLFF. CDR3 sequence (DNA): TGTGCCAGCAGCTACGACACTCCGTCTAGCGAAAAACTGTTTTTT. Variable domain in full (rest from reference TRBV5-5 and TRBJ1-4): DAGVTQSPTHLIKTRGQQVTLRCSPISGHKSVSWYQQVLGQGPQFIFQYYEKEERGRGNFPDRFSARQFPNYSSELNVNALLLGDSALYLCASSYDTPSSEKLFFGSGTQLSVL.

The chain links TRBV6-1 to TRBJ2-7, with 7 positions matching TRBD1. This CDR3 is built from 16 residues. The V segment lost 3 bases and the J segment 4 bases; nucleotides outside the gene matches: 12. The V gene's germline CDR1 is MNHNS and CDR2 SASEGT. The CDR3, as DNA: TGTGCCAGCAGTGAGAACAGGGGTCCCTATCGGTACGAGCAGTACTTC. Its protein product is CASSENRGPYRYEQYF.

The chain is built from TRBV5-6 and TRBJ2-7; D not certain. Looked up from germline, CDR1 is SGHDT and CDR2 is YYEEEE. CDR3 length: 12 residues. With 2 bases removed from V and 6 bases from J, the gap between germline ends came to 9 bases. Here the CDR3 DNA reads TGTGCCAGCAGCTTCGGGCCGACCGAGCAGTACTTC. Translated: CASSFGPTEQYF.

The rearrangement links TRBV9 to TRBJ2-2; D gene unclear. Looked up from germline, CDR1 is SGDLS and CDR2 is YYNGEE. The CDR3 length is 16 residues. The ends were cut back, 0 bases at V and 0 bases at J, with 9 bases in the middle. CDR3 nucleotide sequence: TGTGCCAGCAGCGTAGGAGCACCTCCGAACACCGGGGAGCTGTTTTTT. This codes for CASSVGAPPNTGELFF.

The V call is TRBV4-1, the J call TRBJ1-1; D is perhaps TRBD1 (5 bases). V was clipped by 2 bases and J by 0 bases, with 13 bases between them. CDR1 is MGHRA, CDR2 YSYEKL, per germline. There are 16 residues in the CDR3. The CDR3 spells CASSQLGTAMNTEAFF. The CDR3 DNA reads TGCGCCAGCAGCCAACTCGGGACTGCCATGAACACTGAAGCTTTCTTT.

The chain employs TRBV28 and TRBJ1-5; tentative D call: TRBD1 (6 bases). Per the germline V gene, CDR1 is MDHEN and CDR2 is SYDVKM. Trimming pared 7 bases from V and 7 bases from J, leaving 14 bases between. This CDR3 has 13 residues. CDR3 DNA: TGTGCCAGCACTACAACAGGGCCGCAGCCCCAGCATTTT. Translated: CASTTTGPQPQHF.